The 2 T cell receptor beta chains reported below all come from one sample, sequenced in a study of post-analysis software for immune sequencing data. General observations from the study: TRBV5-6, TRBV5-1 and TRBV20-1 belonged to a set of roughly five TRBV segments that were more frequent in patients than controls.

Unique molecular identifiers tagged the TCR beta cDNA libraries. TCRdb independently ran MiXCR on the PCR reads; one entry per CDR3 protein. The sample has some 700,000 distinct CDR3 sequences; approximately 60% are singletons. Antigens of these TCRs are unknown. The sequencing input was blood. The receptors originated from a girl aged 2 to 9 with multiple sclerosis.

Regarding this clonotype: This may arise from a read error, as a much more abundant clone is one base away. The chain uses TRBV6-1 and TRBJ2-7; D unresolved. The CDR3 length is 12 residues. Germline V CDR1 and CDR2: MNHNS, SASEGT. CDR3 nucleotide sequence: TGTGCCAGCAGTGAAGCGCGATACGAGCGGTACTTC. Its translation is CASSEARYERYF.

The chain is built from TRBV7-3 and TRBJ2-1; either TRBD1 or TRBD2 may fit D (5 bases each). V was trimmed by 5 bases and J by 5 bases, leaving 13 bases between them. Germline lookup yields CDR1 SGHTA and CDR2 FQGTGA. The CDR3 has 14 amino acids. In DNA, the CDR3 is TGTGCCAGCAGCCCCGGTGGGGGTCACAATGAGCAGTTCTTC. Translating it yields CASSPGGGHNEQFF.